This is a list of T cell receptor beta chains from one sample in a study of shared clonotypes between healthy human individuals. The assay was immunoSEQ multiplex PCR, and TCRdb's table has in-frame clones only and misses some. The sample gives a few million clones, under 97% of which show up once; roughly 0.13% is in the top ten. Sequenced material: naive CD4+ T cells sorted from blood. The receptors were gathered from a man aged 18 to 30 in good health. The CDR3 runs from the conserved cysteine through the conserved F or W. Each record gives: V gene, clone size, J gene, D gene, CDR3 DNA, CDR3 protein. D genes are given only for firm matches. Size is stated for part of the rows, as once, few or many counts, or as a class when the clone is expanded.

TRBV14,NA,TRBJ1-2,NA,TGTGCCAGCAGCCACCTCAAGGACGCTAACTATGGCTACACCTTC,CASSHLKDANYGYTF
TRBV5-6,NA,TRBJ2-5,TRBD2,TGTGCCAGCAGCCCGACTAGCCTCGGAGAGACCCAGTACTTC,CASSPTSLGETQYF
TRBV28,NA,TRBJ1-3,NA,TGTGCCAGCAGTTTCATCTCCTCTGGAAACACCATATATTTT,CASSFISSGNTIYF
TRBV5-5,NA,TRBJ2-2,NA,TGTGCCAGCAGCTTGGGACGGTCGAACACCGGGGAGCTGTTTTTT,CASSLGRSNTGELFF
TRBV5-1,NA,TRBJ1-3,NA,TGCGCCAGCAGCTTGGGAGCAGGGCCCCACTCTGGAAACACCATATATTTT,CASSLGAGPHSGNTIYF
TRBV11-2,NA,TRBJ2-2,TRBD2,TGTGCCAGCAGCTCCGCCGGGACTAGAGTGACCGGGGAGCTGTTTTTT,CASSSAGTRVTGELFF
TRBV27,NA,TRBJ1-1,TRBD1,TGTGCCAGCAGTGCACAGGGGGGGACTGAAGCTTTCTTT,CASSAQGGTEAFF
TRBV6-5,NA,TRBJ2-1,TRBD1,TGTGCCAGCAGGACCGGACAGGGGTCCTACAATGAGCAGTTCTTC,CASRTGQGSYNEQFF
TRBV19,NA,TRBJ1-5,NA,TGTGCCAGTAGTCCTCGTTGGGGAGTAAGGGGTCAGCCCCAGCATTTT,CASSPRWGVRGQPQHF
TRBV9,NA,TRBJ2-2,NA,TGTGCCAGCAGCCGAGGGTCCTTCGGGGAGCTGTTTTTT,CASSRGSFGELFF
TRBV5-5,NA,TRBJ1-5,NA,TGTGCCAGCAGTCTGGGACATCTCAATCAGCCCCAGCATTTT,CASSLGHLNQPQHF
TRBV7-2,NA,TRBJ1-2,NA,TGTGCCAGCACCCCCGACAGATTTTATGGCTACACCTTC,CASTPDRFYGYTF
TRBV30,NA,TRBJ2-7,TRBD1,TGTGCCTGGGGGGACAGCTACGAGCAGTACTTC,CAWGDSYEQYF
TRBV4-2,once,TRBJ1-4,NA,TGTGCCAGCAGCCAAGAAAGGAGCGCAAAGGAAAAACTGTTTTTT,CASSQERSAKEKLFF
TRBV12-1,NA,TRBJ1-1,NA,TGTGCCAGCAGTCATCAGGGGTACACTGAAGCTTTCTTT,CASSHQGYTEAFF
TRBV10-3,NA,TRBJ1-1,NA,TGTGCCATCAGTGAAGGGGGGGCAGGCCCTGAAGCTTTCTTT,CAISEGGAGPEAFF
TRBV4-3,NA,TRBJ2-1,NA,TGCGCCAGCAGCCAAGCTGCGACTAGCTCCTACAATGAGCAGTTCTTC,CASSQAATSSYNEQFF
TRBV6-6,NA,TRBJ2-2,NA,TGTGCCAGCAGCCGCCTATTTGGGGAGCTGTTTTTT,CASSRLFGELFF
TRBV18,NA,TRBJ1-5,NA,TGTGCCAGCTCCCCGTTAAGTGGGAGCAATCAGCCCCAGCATTTT,CASSPLSGSNQPQHF
TRBV28,NA,TRBJ1-2,NA,TGTGCCAGCACCTTTTCCCCCCGGGGTAGCTATGGCTACACCTTC,CASTFSPRGSYGYTF
TRBV9,NA,TRBJ2-1,TRBD2,TGTGCCAGCAGCGTAGCTGGCGGGAGTTACAATGAGCAGTTCTTC,CASSVAGGSYNEQFF
TRBV5-1,NA,TRBJ2-4,TRBD1,TGCGCCAGCAGCGAGGGGACAGGGAAAAACATTCAGTACTTC,CASSEGTGKNIQYF
TRBV6-6,NA,TRBJ2-7,NA,TGTGCCAGCAGTTGGGGGCCCACTGGCGAGCAGTACTTC,CASSWGPTGEQYF
TRBV29-1,NA,TRBJ2-7,TRBD2,TGCAGCGTTGCCTTCGGGACTAGCGAGTTCTACGAGCAGTACTTC,CSVAFGTSEFYEQYF
TRBV9,NA,TRBJ2-1,TRBD2,TGTGCCAGCAGCGGGTCTACGGGAGGGCCTAAAAGGTGGTCCTACAATGAGCAGTTCTTC,CASSGSTGGPKRWSYNEQFF
TRBV27,NA,TRBJ1-5,NA,TGTGCCAGCAGCTCACAGGGATTAAATCAGCCCCAGCATTTT,CASSSQGLNQPQHF
TRBV5-6,NA,TRBJ2-5,NA,TGTGCCAGCAGTTACCTCCGGGAGACCCAGTACTTC,CASSYLRETQYF
TRBV5-4,NA,TRBJ2-3,NA,TGTGCCAGCAGCCCACAGGGTCGGGTCGGCACAGATACGCAGTATTTT,CASSPQGRVGTDTQYF
TRBV11-3,NA,TRBJ2-2,TRBD1,TGTGCCAGCAGCTCGGGACAGGTTGAGAACACCGGGGAGCTGTTTTTT,CASSSGQVENTGELFF
TRBV30,NA,TRBJ1-5,TRBD1,TGTGCCTGGAGTGGGGGGACAGGACACAATCAGCCCCAGCATTTT,CAWSGGTGHNQPQHF
TRBV30,NA,TRBJ2-7,NA,TGTGCCTGGGGATCAACCTACGAGCAGTACTTC,CAWGSTYEQYF
TRBV9,NA,TRBJ2-7,NA,TGTGCCAGCAGCGTAAGGGCTACCTCCTACGAGCAGTACTTC,CASSVRATSYEQYF
TRBV5-4,NA,TRBJ2-5,NA,TGTGCCAGCAGCTCCGGGACGGCCCAAGAGACCCAGTACTTC,CASSSGTAQETQYF